The 5 T cell receptor beta chains listed next were all sequenced from one sample in a study of T cell changes during pregnancy in multiple sclerosis (dated by TCRdb to about 2019). Library generation was performed with the immunoSEQ multiplex PCR assay. This immuneACCESS table, as held by TCRdb, lists in-frame sequences with V and J called but not all clones. Of the missing ones, under half trace to an unresolved V gene in checked studies; the others have no known cause. The table for this sample lists tens of thousands of clones; approximately 92% of them were counted only once. Roughly 2% of the sample comes from the top ten. Material: peripheral blood, obtained in the second trimester of pregnancy. Source of these receptors: a female donor with multiple sclerosis, enrolled in a pregnancy study.

With regard to this clone: The junction differs from germline at one of its ends, possibly a read error. The rearrangement joins TRBV10-3 to TRBJ2-5, with TRBD2 identical over 7 bases. The CDR3 has 14 residues. From germline, CDR1 is ENHRY and CDR2 SYGVKD. CDR3: CAISEWEGLETQYF. CDR3 DNA: TGTGCCATCAGCGAGTGGGAGGGACTTGAGACCCAGTACTTC.

The chain joins TRBV28 to TRBJ1-4, with D unresolved. CDR3 length: 12 residues. The V end lost 7 bases, the J end lost 5 bases, and 8 bases lay between the germline ends. Germline CDR1 reads MDHEN; CDR2 reads SYDVKM. CDR3 in amino acids: CASNRVNEKLFF. CDR3 DNA: TGTGCCAGCAACAGAGTAAATGAAAAACTGTTTTTT. The complete variable domain, with remaining parts taken from reference TRBV28 and TRBJ1-4, reads DVKVTQSSRYLVKRTGEKVFLECVQDMDHENMFWYRQDPGLGLRLIYFSYDVKMKEKGDIPEGYSVSREKKERFSLILESASTNQTSMYLCASNRVNEKLFFGSGTQLSVL.

This clone occurred once. The V gene is TRBV5-1, the J gene TRBJ1-3; 8 bases line up with TRBD1. Trimming removed 7 bases from V and 0 bases from J; junction bases left unmatched: 6. The CDR3 runs 15 residues. The V gene's germline CDR1 is SGHRS and CDR2 YFSETQ. The CDR3 loop reads CASRTGMGSGNTIYF. CDR3 coding DNA: TGCGCCAGCCGGACAGGGATGGGCTCTGGAAACACCATATATTTT.

V usage is TRBV7-3 and J usage is TRBJ1-5; D ambiguous. V was pared by 1 base and J by 2 bases, with 6 bases between. This CDR3 has 14 amino acids. The germline CDR1 and CDR2 sequences are SGHTA and FQGTGA. In DNA form, the CDR3 reads TGTGCCAGCAGCTTAAGCGGGGGCAATCAGCCCCAGCATTTT. Encoded protein: CASSLSGGNQPQHF.

The chain is built from TRBV28 and TRBJ1-2; 10 nucleotides agree with TRBD1. The trim removed 1 base at V and 4 bases at J, leaving 6 bases unmatched. Germline values: CDR1 MDHEN, CDR2 SYDVKM. CDR3 length: 16 residues. The CDR3 sequence is CASSLSPGTGVYGYTF. CDR3 sequence (DNA): TGTGCCAGCAGTTTATCCCCCGGGACAGGGGTCTATGGCTACACCTTC.